The entry below describes one T cell receptor beta chain. Its specificity is unknown. The germline CDR1 and CDR2 sequences are SNHLY and FYNNEI. The V gene lost 0 bases and the J gene lost 3 bases, with 9 bases spanning the gap. This CDR3 contains 15 residues. The data stem from a study of cytomegalovirus exposure and HLA in healthy donors. General study results and limits: Published work reported that the classifier diagnosed cytomegalovirus status with high specificity and sensitivity. Listed as cytomegalovirus-associated were 150 or so TCR beta chains. Rarity characterized most TCR sequences, yet some public TCRs appeared in many donors.

Measured with immunoSEQ multiplex PCR; TCRdb has only the in-frame clones, and not every one. Found here are more than 250,000 clones, around 86% of them singletons; the top ten hold under 0.85%. The chain joins TRBV2 to TRBJ1-3; unclear D gene. The receptor was isolated from a woman in her late teens or twenties in good health and CMV-seronegative. Source material: PBMCs. The CDR3 reads CASSEAGVVGNTIYF. CDR3 nucleotides: TGTGCCAGCAGTGAAGCCGGGGTGGTTGGAAACACCATATATTTT.